These T cell receptor beta chains were read from a single sample in a study of human thymus T cells. Libraries were prepared by immunoSEQ multiplex PCR; TCRdb keeps only in-frame clonotypes and omits some of them. The sample holds 60,000 to 75,000 clones, roughly 94% seen once. The specimen was thymus tissue. The origin of the receptors is a girl less than two years old with a congenital heart defect but otherwise immunologically healthy. Both conserved end residues are part of each CDR3. The order of the fields is D gene, J gene, V gene, clone size, CDR3 protein, CDR3 DNA. The D gene is left open where the match is weak. The size field is filled for only some rows; it gives once, few, many or a size class.

d_call: .; j_call: TRBJ1-6; v_call: TRBV4-1; clone_size: .; cdr3_aa: CASSPQGDFNNSPLHF; cdr3_nt: TGCGCCAGCAGCCCGCAGGGAGATTTTAATAATTCACCCCTCCACTTT
d_call: .; j_call: TRBJ2-2; v_call: TRBV27; clone_size: .; cdr3_aa: CASSSNLPRLLTGELFF; cdr3_nt: TGTGCCAGCAGTTCAAACCTACCCCGGTTACTCACCGGGGAGCTGTTTTTT
d_call: .; j_call: TRBJ2-1; v_call: TRBV29-1; clone_size: .; cdr3_aa: CSVATGEEAGPRPRDEQFF; cdr3_nt: TGCAGCGTAGCCACAGGGGAGGAAGCGGGACCCCGACCGAGGGATGAGCAGTTCTTC
d_call: .; j_call: TRBJ1-2; v_call: TRBV21-1; clone_size: .; cdr3_aa: CARRQTGPYGYTF; cdr3_nt: TGTGCCAGGAGACAGACGGGTCCCTATGGCTACACCTTC
d_call: TRBD1; j_call: TRBJ1-5; v_call: TRBV25-1; clone_size: .; cdr3_aa: CANSGQASQPQHF; cdr3_nt: TGTGCCAACAGTGGACAGGCGTCCCAGCCCCAGCATTTT
d_call: .; j_call: TRBJ2-2; v_call: TRBV6-6; clone_size: once; cdr3_aa: CASSKNTGELFF; cdr3_nt: TGTGCCAGCAGTAAGAACACCGGGGAGCTGTTTTTT
d_call: .; j_call: TRBJ2-1; v_call: TRBV7-8; clone_size: .; cdr3_aa: CASRVMPGGLSGDEQFF; cdr3_nt: TGTGCCAGCAGGGTGATGCCGGGAGGTCTCTCAGGGGATGAGCAGTTCTTC
d_call: TRBD1; j_call: TRBJ1-2; v_call: TRBV28; clone_size: .; cdr3_aa: CASSLYGTGGIYGYTF; cdr3_nt: TGTGCCAGCAGTCTCTACGGGACAGGGGGTATCTATGGCTACACCTTC
d_call: TRBD2; j_call: TRBJ2-1; v_call: TRBV4-2; clone_size: .; cdr3_aa: CASSQGGASGRAAYNEQFF; cdr3_nt: TGTGCCAGCAGCCAAGGCGGGGCTAGCGGGAGGGCGGCCTACAATGAGCAGTTCTTC
d_call: .; j_call: TRBJ2-2; v_call: TRBV11-2; clone_size: .; cdr3_aa: CASSHQTGVAGELFF; cdr3_nt: TGTGCCAGCAGCCATCAAACGGGAGTAGCCGGGGAGCTGTTTTTT
d_call: .; j_call: TRBJ2-3; v_call: TRBV6-1; clone_size: .; cdr3_aa: CASTQEVSDTQYF; cdr3_nt: TGTGCCAGCACTCAGGAGGTGTCGGATACGCAGTATTTT
d_call: .; j_call: TRBJ2-3; v_call: TRBV4-3; clone_size: .; cdr3_aa: CASSQEGGHLLHQDTQYF; cdr3_nt: TGCGCCAGCAGCCAAGAGGGGGGACACCTATTGCACCAAGATACGCAGTATTTT
d_call: .; j_call: TRBJ1-1; v_call: TRBV5-8; clone_size: once; cdr3_aa: CASSLEGSLMNTEAFF; cdr3_nt: TGTGCCAGCAGCTTGGAAGGTTCTCTCATGAACACTGAAGCTTTCTTT
d_call: TRBD2; j_call: TRBJ2-7; v_call: TRBV27; clone_size: .; cdr3_aa: CASKSGTSGTSSYEQYF; cdr3_nt: TGTGCCAGCAAGTCAGGGACTAGCGGCACCAGCTCCTACGAGCAGTACTTC
d_call: TRBD1; j_call: TRBJ2-5; v_call: TRBV6-5; clone_size: .; cdr3_aa: CASSPDRGETQYF; cdr3_nt: TGTGCCAGCAGTCCCGACAGGGGAGAGACCCAGTACTTC
d_call: .; j_call: TRBJ1-1; v_call: TRBV7-2; clone_size: .; cdr3_aa: CASSLEEGGQNTEAFF; cdr3_nt: TGTGCCAGCAGCTTAGAAGAGGGAGGGCAGAACACTGAAGCTTTCTTT
d_call: TRBD2; j_call: TRBJ2-5; v_call: TRBV6-5; clone_size: .; cdr3_aa: CASTAGTSQETQYF; cdr3_nt: TGTGCCAGCACCGCCGGGACTAGTCAAGAGACCCAGTACTTC
d_call: TRBD1; j_call: TRBJ2-7; v_call: TRBV7-6; clone_size: .; cdr3_aa: CASSLNRDRPYEQYF; cdr3_nt: TGTGCCAGCAGCTTAAATAGGGACAGACCTTACGAGCAGTACTTC
d_call: .; j_call: TRBJ1-1; v_call: TRBV5-6; clone_size: once; cdr3_aa: CASSLAAGMMNTEAFF; cdr3_nt: TGTGCCAGCAGCTTGGCCGCAGGGATGATGAACACTGAAGCTTTCTTT
d_call: .; j_call: TRBJ2-5; v_call: TRBV5-6; clone_size: .; cdr3_aa: CASSLGPQETQYF; cdr3_nt: TGTGCCAGCAGCTTGGGCCCTCAAGAGACCCAGTACTTC
d_call: TRBD1; j_call: TRBJ2-2; v_call: TRBV27; clone_size: once; cdr3_aa: CASKGQGSRSVSFFGDTGELFF; cdr3_nt: TGTGCCAGCAAGGGACAGGGGTCACGGAGCGTATCATTCTTTGGGGACACCGGGGAGCTGTTTTTT
d_call: .; j_call: TRBJ2-1; v_call: TRBV7-2; clone_size: .; cdr3_aa: CASSLVPQGRSEQFF; cdr3_nt: TGTGCCAGCAGCTTAGTACCGCAGGGCCGTAGTGAGCAGTTCTTC